Below, 22 T cell receptor beta chains from the same sample are listed, as sequenced in a study of OX40 agonist ivuxolimab in advanced cancers. TCRdb's table, derived via immunoSEQ multiplex PCR, lists solely in-frame clones and lacks some. The sample consists of tens of thousands of clones, 90% to 95% of them appearing once. Specimen: CD4+ or CD8+ T cells sorted from blood, collected in a trial of the OX40 agonist ivuxolimab. All receptors derive from an adult with an advanced solid tumor such as melanoma, head and neck, liver or kidney cancer.

The CDR3, as DNA: TGTGCCTGGAGTGTTGGGGGGGCAGAGACCCAGTACTTC. Amino acids: CAWSVGGAETQYF. The V and J genes are TRBV30 and TRBJ2-5, with a possible D match to TRBD2 (7 bases). Trimming took off 0 bases at V and 4 bases at J, with 9 bases between the two ends. The CDR3 runs to 13 residues. CDR1 and CDR2 from the germline V gene are GTSNPN and SVGIG (reference sequence).

The CDR3 sequence: CASSKLDRGVQQETQYF. CDR3 bases: TGTGCCAGCAGCAAGCTGGACAGGGGGGTGCAGCAAGAGACCCAGTACTTC. This rearrangement joins TRBV21-1 to TRBJ2-5; the table's D call, TRBD1, was not checked against the DNA. TRBV21-1 is designated a pseudogene. CDR3 size: 17 residues.

The V call is TRBV19, the J call TRBJ2-3; 13 bases fit TRBD2. Per the germline V gene, CDR1 is LNHDA and CDR2 is SQIVND (reference sequence). Unmatched junction bases numbered 8, after V lost 10 bases and J lost 1 base. This CDR3 comprises 16 residues. CDR3: CATKQGTSGGTDTQYF. The DNA for the CDR3 is TGTGCCACTAAACAAGGGACTAGCGGGGGCACAGATACGCAGTATTTT.

This clone was seen just once. This chain uses TRBV11-2 with TRBJ2-1; D tentatively reads TRBD1 or TRBD2 (6 bases each). Germline lookup yields CDR1 SGHAT and CDR2 FQNNGV. The CDR3 runs 15 residues. Trimming pared 1 base from V and 2 bases from J, leaving 9 bases between. In DNA form, the CDR3 reads TGTGCCAGCAGCTTAGCGGGGGCGACCTACAATGAGCAGTTCTTC. Amino acids: CASSLAGATYNEQFF.

The gene calls are TRBV9 and TRBJ2-3; TRBD2 matches at 12 bases. Germline lookup yields CDR1 SGDLS and CDR2 YYNGEE. Trimming cost V 2 bases and J 2 bases; bases outside gene matches: 3. The CDR3 runs 16 residues. The CDR3 here is CASSVRLAGDTDTQYF. CDR3 DNA: TGTGCCAGCAGCGTTCGACTAGCGGGGGACACAGATACGCAGTATTTT. Variable domain in full (rest from reference TRBV9 and TRBJ2-3): DSGVTQTPKHLITATGQRVTLRCSPRSGDLSVYWYQQSLDQGLQFLIQYYNGEERAKGNILERFSAQQFPDLHSELNLSSLELGDSALYFCASSVRLAGDTDTQYFGPGTRLTVL.

V usage is TRBV10-3 and J usage is TRBJ2-3; D is perhaps TRBD1 (6 bases). Looked up from germline, CDR1 is ENHRY and CDR2 is SYGVKD. The length of the CDR3 is 14 residues. Trimming stripped 5 bases from V and 6 bases from J, with 15 bases between. CDR3 protein: CAISWTDGQDTQYF. In DNA, the CDR3 is TGTGCCATCAGTTGGACGGATGGACAGGATACGCAGTATTTT.

V and J are TRBV15 and TRBJ2-7, with 8 bases fitting TRBD1. Per the germline V gene, CDR1 is LNHNV and CDR2 is YYDKDF (reference sequence). The CDR3 has 16 amino acids. V was clipped by 1 base and J by 7 bases; unmatched bases: 12. The CDR3 protein is CATSRGWTGSMREQYF. CDR3 coding DNA: TGTGCCACCAGCAGAGGTTGGACAGGGTCGATGAGAGAGCAGTACTTC. Supplemented by reference TRBV15 and TRBJ2-7, the full variable domain reads DAMVIQNPRYQVTQFGKPVTLSCSQTLNHNVMYWYQQKSSQAPKLLFHYYDKDFNNEADTPDNFQSRRPNTSFCFLDIRSPGLGDTAMYLCATSRGWTGSMREQYFGPGTRLTVT.

The chain uses TRBV9 and TRBJ2-5; D call uncertain. Germline V CDR1 and CDR2: SGDLS, YYNGEE. This CDR3 is built from 13 residues. Trimming removed 0 bases from V and 4 bases from J, with 7 bases in between. CDR3 sequence (DNA): TGTGCCAGCAGCGTAGGCTCCCGAGAGACCCAGTACTTC. Translation: CASSVGSRETQYF.

The chain combines TRBV6-6 with TRBJ1-1; D is undetermined. Trimming removed 4 bases from V and 5 bases from J, with 11 bases in between. The CDR3 runs 13 residues. Germline values: CDR1 MNHNY, CDR2 SVGAGI (reference sequence). The CDR3 here is CASSLLGSTEAFF. The CDR3 DNA follows: TGTGCCAGCAGTTTACTCGGATCTACTGAAGCTTTCTTT.

This chain connects TRBV5-1 to TRBJ1-6, with D perhaps TRBD1 (6 bases). Deletions cut 1 base from V and 4 bases from J, with 15 bases between. Germline V gene lookup returns CDR1 SGHRS and CDR2 YFSETQ. This CDR3 is 17 amino acids long. The CDR3 reads CASSLSGRGSYNSPLHF. The CDR3 nucleotides read TGCGCCAGCAGCTTGAGCGGCAGGGGATCATATAATTCACCCCTCCACTTT.

Only one count was recorded for this clone. The chain uses TRBV6-5 and TRBJ1-5; no definite D call. The V end lost 2 bases, the J end lost 7 bases, and 9 bases lay between the germline ends. The length of the CDR3 is 13 residues. From germline, CDR1 is MNHEY and CDR2 SVGAGI. In nucleotides, the CDR3 is TGTGCCAGCAGTTACGATTTGGGGCAGCCCCAGCATTTT. Protein: CASSYDLGQPQHF.

The CDR3 sequence: CASSVVSSSDTQYF. Written as DNA, the CDR3 is TGTGCCAGCAGCGTAGTCTCTAGCTCAGATACGCAGTATTTT. V and J are TRBV9 and TRBJ2-3; the D gene is possibly TRBD2 (5 bases). The ends were cut back, 0 bases at V and 4 bases at J, with 9 bases in the middle. Germline V gene lookup returns CDR1 SGDLS and CDR2 YYNGEE. The CDR3 loop spans 14 amino acids. The complete variable domain, with remaining parts taken from reference TRBV9 and TRBJ2-3, reads DSGVTQTPKHLITATGQRVTLRCSPRSGDLSVYWYQQSLDQGLQFLIQYYNGEERAKGNILERFSAQQFPDLHSELNLSSLELGDSALYFCASSVVSSSDTQYFGPGTRLTVL.

The J gene is TRBJ1-3, the V gene TRBV5-1; tentative D call: TRBD1 (6 bases). The V end lost 0 bases, the J end lost 2 bases, and 9 bases lay between the germline ends. The CDR3 runs to 15 residues. The V gene's germline CDR1 is SGHRS and CDR2 YFSETQ. DNA of the CDR3: TGCGCCAGCAGCTTGGCGGGGGCTGCTGGAAACACCATATATTTT. It codes for CASSLAGAAGNTIYF.

The V and J genes are TRBV6-6 and TRBJ2-2; D call uncertain. The V end was cut by 6 bases, the J end by 13 bases, with 12 bases between. The germline V gene encodes CDR1 MNHNY and CDR2 SVGAGI (reference sequence). The CDR3 covers 11 residues. The CDR3 region is CASSPSLVLFF. DNA for the CDR3: TGTGCCAGCAGCCCGTCCTTGGTGCTGTTTTTT.

The chain has TRBV7-9 and TRBJ1-4; TRBD1 agrees at 10 bases. The germline V gene encodes CDR1 SEHNR and CDR2 FQNEAQ (reference sequence). V lost 3 bases and J lost 6; bases outside the gene matches: 1. CDR3 length: 14 amino acids. CDR3 amino acids: CASSLGQGHEKLFF. CDR3 sequence (DNA): TGTGCCAGCAGCTTGGGACAGGGGCATGAAAAACTGTTTTTT.

J is TRBJ2-5 and V is TRBV28; 14 positions agree with TRBD2. Germline lookup yields CDR1 MDHEN and CDR2 SYDVKM. J lost 3 bases, V lost 0 bases, and 0 bases had no gene match. This CDR3 has 16 amino acids. CDR3 in DNA: TGTGCCAGCAGTTTATGGGGACTAGCGGGGGAAGAGACCCAGTACTTC. Its translation: CASSLWGLAGEETQYF.

This clone was found once. This chain links TRBV30 with TRBJ1-1; 9 nucleotides agree with TRBD1. Losses at the gene ends were 5 bases for V and 11 bases for J; bases not matched to a gene: 12. The CDR3 is 13 residues long. Germline assignment: CDR1 GTSNPN and CDR2 SVGIG (reference sequence). The CDR3 loop is CAWFPGQGRGAFF. The CDR3 DNA is TGTGCCTGGTTCCCCGGACAGGGGAGGGGTGCTTTCTTT.

The rearrangement links TRBV28 to TRBJ1-5, with 9 bases that match TRBD1. The trim removed 4 bases at V and 2 bases at J, leaving 3 bases unmatched. Germline CDR1 MDHEN, CDR2 SYDVKM. The CDR3 totals 15 residues. The DNA for the CDR3 is TGTGCCAGCAGTTCCCGGACAGGGGGCAATCAGCCCCAGCATTTT. Amino acids: CASSSRTGGNQPQHF. Together with reference TRBV28 and TRBJ1-5, the CDR3 gives the full variable domain: DVKVTQSSRYLVKRTGEKVFLECVQDMDHENMFWYRQDPGLGLRLIYFSYDVKMKEKGDIPEGYSVSREKKERFSLILESASTNQTSMYLCASSSRTGGNQPQHFGDGTRLSIL.

Here the CDR3 reads CASSDPGGVSTDTQYF. The CDR3 DNA follows: TGCGCCAGCAGTGACCCCGGAGGAGTAAGCACAGATACGCAGTATTTT. V usage is TRBV10-1 and J usage is TRBJ2-3, with D possibly matching TRBD2 (5 bases). CDR1 WNHNN and CDR2 SYGVQD come from the germline V gene (reference sequence). V was shortened by 3 bases and J by 0 bases, with 13 bases between the two germline ends. The CDR3 is made up of 16 amino acids.

This chain uses TRBV4-3 with TRBJ2-5; 7 bases fit TRBD2. The CDR3 contains 13 residues. Germline-derived CDR1 and CDR2 are LGHNA and YSLEER. J gave up 5 bases and V 4 bases, and 4 bases lay outside the gene matches. The DNA for the CDR3 is TGCGCCAGCAGCCCTGGACTAGTTGAGACCCAGTACTTC. Translated: CASSPGLVETQYF.

The chain combines TRBV5-1 with TRBJ2-6, with 7 bases lining up with TRBD1. Germline-derived CDR1 and CDR2 are SGHRS and YFSETQ. This CDR3 contains 16 residues. The V and J ends lost 4 bases and 0 bases, in that order; junction bases with no gene match: 4. The CDR3 DNA follows: TGCGCCAGCAGCCGGGACAGAGCCTCTGGGGCCAACGTCCTGACTTTC. Protein: CASSRDRASGANVLTF.

V and J are TRBV29-1 and TRBJ2-5; tentative D call: TRBD1 (6 bases). CDR1 is SQVTM, CDR2 ANQGSEA, per germline. This CDR3 spans 13 amino acids. The V and J ends lost 4 bases and 2 bases respectively, with 11 bases between them. The CDR3 bases are TGCAGCGTTGTGGGGGCAGATCAAGAGACCCAGTACTTC. Its protein product is CSVVGADQETQYF.